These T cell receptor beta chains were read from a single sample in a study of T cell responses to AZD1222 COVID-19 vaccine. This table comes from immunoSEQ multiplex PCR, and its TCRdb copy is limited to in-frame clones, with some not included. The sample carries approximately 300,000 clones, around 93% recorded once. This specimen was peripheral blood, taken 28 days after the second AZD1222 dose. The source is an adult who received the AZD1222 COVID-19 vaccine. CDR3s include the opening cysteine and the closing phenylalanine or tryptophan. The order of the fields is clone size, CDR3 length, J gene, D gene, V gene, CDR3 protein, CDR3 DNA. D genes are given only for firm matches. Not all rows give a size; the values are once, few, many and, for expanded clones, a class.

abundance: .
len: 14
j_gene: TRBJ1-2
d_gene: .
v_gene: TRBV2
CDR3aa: CASSAGAFDYGYTF
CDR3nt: TGTGCCAGCAGTGCGGGGGCTTTTGACTATGGCTACACCTTC

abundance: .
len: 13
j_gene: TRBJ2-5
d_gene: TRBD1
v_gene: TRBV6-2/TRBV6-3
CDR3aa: CASSFDREETQYF
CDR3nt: TGTGCCAGCAGTTTTGACAGGGAGGAGACCCAGTACTTC

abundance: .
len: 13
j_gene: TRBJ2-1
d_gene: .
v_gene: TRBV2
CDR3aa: CASSLDGLNEQFF
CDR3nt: TGTGCCAGCAGTCTGGACGGACTCAATGAGCAGTTCTTC

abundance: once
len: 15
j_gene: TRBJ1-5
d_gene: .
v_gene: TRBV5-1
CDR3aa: CASSLTGPWDQPQHF
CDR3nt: TGCGCCAGCAGCTTAACCGGGCCGTGGGATCAGCCCCAGCATTTT

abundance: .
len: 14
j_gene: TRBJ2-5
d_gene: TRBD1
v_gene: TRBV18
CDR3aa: CASSPRTGEETQYF
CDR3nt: TGTGCCAGCTCACCTAGGACAGGGGAAGAGACCCAGTACTTC

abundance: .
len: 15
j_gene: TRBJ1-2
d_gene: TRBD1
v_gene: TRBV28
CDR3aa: CASSFRDRGTYGYTF
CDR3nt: TGTGCCAGCAGTTTTAGGGACAGGGGGACCTATGGCTACACCTTC

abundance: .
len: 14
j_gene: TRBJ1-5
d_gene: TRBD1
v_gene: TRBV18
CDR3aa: CASSPGTGNQPQHF
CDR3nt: TGTGCCAGCTCACCAGGGACAGGGAATCAGCCCCAGCATTTT

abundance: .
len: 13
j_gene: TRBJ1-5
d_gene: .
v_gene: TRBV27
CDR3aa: CASSLSLLGMLHF
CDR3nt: TGTGCCAGCAGTTTATCGTTGTTGGGGATGTTGCATTTT

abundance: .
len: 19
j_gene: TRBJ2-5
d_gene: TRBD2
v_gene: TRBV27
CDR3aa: CASSPNPPKREALQETQYF
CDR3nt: TGTGCCAGCAGTCCGAACCCCCCCAAGCGGGAAGCCCTTCAAGAGACCCAGTACTTC

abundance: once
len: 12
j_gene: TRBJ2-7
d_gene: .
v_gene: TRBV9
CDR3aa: CASSVVTYEQYF
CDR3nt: TGTGCCAGCAGCGTAGTGACCTACGAGCAGTACTTC

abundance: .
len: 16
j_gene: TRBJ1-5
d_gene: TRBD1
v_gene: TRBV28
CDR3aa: CASSLDRMYSNQPQHF
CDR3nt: TGTGCCAGCAGTTTGGACAGGATGTATAGCAATCAGCCCCAGCATTTT

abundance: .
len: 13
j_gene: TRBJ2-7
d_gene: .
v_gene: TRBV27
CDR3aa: CASSSQGESEQYF
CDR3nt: TGTGCCAGCAGTTCCCAGGGCGAGTCCGAGCAGTACTTC

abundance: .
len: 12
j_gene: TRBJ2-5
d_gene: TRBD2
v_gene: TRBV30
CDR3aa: CAWGGGGETQYF
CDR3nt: TGTGCCTGGGGCGGGGGAGGGGAGACCCAGTACTTC

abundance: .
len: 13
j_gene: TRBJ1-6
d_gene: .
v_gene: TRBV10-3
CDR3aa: CAINDSPNSPLHF
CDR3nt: TGTGCCATCAACGACAGCCCAAATTCACCCCTCCACTTT

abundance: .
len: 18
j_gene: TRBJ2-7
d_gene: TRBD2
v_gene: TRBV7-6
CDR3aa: CASSLANTSGSLSYEQYF
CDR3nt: TGTGCCAGCAGCTTAGCGAACACTAGCGGGAGCTTATCCTACGAGCAGTACTTC

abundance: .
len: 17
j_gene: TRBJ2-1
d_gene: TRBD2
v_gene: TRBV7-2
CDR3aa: CASSFPSGRRSYNEQFF
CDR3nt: TGTGCCAGCAGCTTTCCTAGCGGGAGGAGATCCTACAATGAGCAGTTCTTC

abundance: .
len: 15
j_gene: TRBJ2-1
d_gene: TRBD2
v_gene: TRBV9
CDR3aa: CASSVGTSALDEQFF
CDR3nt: TGTGCCAGCAGCGTCGGGACTAGCGCCCTCGATGAGCAGTTCTTC

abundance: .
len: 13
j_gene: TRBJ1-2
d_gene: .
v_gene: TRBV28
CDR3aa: CATSQDSNYGYTF
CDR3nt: TGTGCCACCTCTCAGGACAGTAACTATGGCTACACCTTC

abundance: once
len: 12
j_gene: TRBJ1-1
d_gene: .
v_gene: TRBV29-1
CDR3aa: CSVEDVGGEAFF
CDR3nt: TGCAGCGTTGAAGATGTTGGGGGGGAGGCTTTCTTT

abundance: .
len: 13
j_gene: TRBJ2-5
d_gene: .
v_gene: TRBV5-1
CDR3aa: CASSLVGPETQYF
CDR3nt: TGCGCCAGCAGCTTGGTTGGGCCAGAGACCCAGTACTTC

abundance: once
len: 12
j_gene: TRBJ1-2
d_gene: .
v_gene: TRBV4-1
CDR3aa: CASSQVGYGYTF
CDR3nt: TGCGCCAGCAGCCAAGTTGGATATGGCTACACCTTC

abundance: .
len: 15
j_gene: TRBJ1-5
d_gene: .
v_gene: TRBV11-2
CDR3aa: CASSLDLGNGQPQHF
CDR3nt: TGTGCCAGCAGCTTAGATCTCGGGAATGGTCAGCCCCAGCATTTT

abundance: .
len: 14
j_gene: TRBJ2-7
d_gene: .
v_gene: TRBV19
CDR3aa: CASSPSSLSYEQYF
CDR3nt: TGTGCCAGTAGTCCATCGTCCCTGTCCTACGAGCAGTACTTC

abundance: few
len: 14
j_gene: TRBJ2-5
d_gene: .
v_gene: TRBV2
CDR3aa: CASSETTNNPAQYF
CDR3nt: TGTGCCAGCAGTGAAACGACGAATAACCCGGCCCAGTACTTC

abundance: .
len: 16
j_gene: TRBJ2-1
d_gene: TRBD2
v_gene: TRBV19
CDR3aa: CASSISSSGFYNEQFF
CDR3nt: TGTGCCAGTAGTATTTCGTCTAGCGGATTTTACAATGAGCAGTTCTTC

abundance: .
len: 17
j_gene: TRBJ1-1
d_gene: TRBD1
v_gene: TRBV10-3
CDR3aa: CAISDQPGQGTNTEAFF
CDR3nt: TGTGCCATCAGTGACCAACCGGGACAGGGAACGAACACTGAAGCTTTCTTT

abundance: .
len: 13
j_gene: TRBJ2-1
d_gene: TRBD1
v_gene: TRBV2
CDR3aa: CASSATGGNEQFF
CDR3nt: TGTGCCAGCAGCGCCACAGGGGGGAATGAGCAGTTCTTC

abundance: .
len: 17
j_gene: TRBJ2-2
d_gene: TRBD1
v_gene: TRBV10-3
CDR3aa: CAISDQDRGRNTGELFF
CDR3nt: TGTGCCATCAGTGACCAGGACAGGGGGCGAAACACCGGGGAGCTGTTTTTT

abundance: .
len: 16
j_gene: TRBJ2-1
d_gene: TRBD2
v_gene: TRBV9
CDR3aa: CASSVGGGGNYNEQFF
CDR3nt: TGTGCCAGCAGCGTAGGAGGCGGGGGAAACTACAATGAGCAGTTCTTC

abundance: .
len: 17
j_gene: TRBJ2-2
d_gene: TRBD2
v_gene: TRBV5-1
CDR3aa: CASSFLLAGGNTGELFF
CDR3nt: TGCGCCAGCAGCTTCCTCCTAGCGGGGGGGAACACCGGGGAGCTGTTTTTT

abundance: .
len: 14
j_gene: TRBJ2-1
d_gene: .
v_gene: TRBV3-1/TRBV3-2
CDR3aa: CASSPSGGYNEQFF
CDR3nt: TGTGCCAGCAGCCCCTCAGGGGGGTACAATGAGCAGTTCTTC

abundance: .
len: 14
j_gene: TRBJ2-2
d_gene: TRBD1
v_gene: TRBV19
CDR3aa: CASSGQGNTGELFF
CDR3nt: TGTGCCAGTAGCGGACAGGGAAACACCGGGGAGCTGTTTTTT

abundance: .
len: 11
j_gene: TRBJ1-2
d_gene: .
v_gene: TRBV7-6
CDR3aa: CADRVGDGYTF
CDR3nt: TGTGCCGATCGGGTTGGTGATGGCTACACCTTC

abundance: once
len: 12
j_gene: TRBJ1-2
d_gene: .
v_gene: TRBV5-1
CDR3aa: CASTIDRFGYTF
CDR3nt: TGCGCCAGCACCATTGACAGGTTTGGCTACACCTTC

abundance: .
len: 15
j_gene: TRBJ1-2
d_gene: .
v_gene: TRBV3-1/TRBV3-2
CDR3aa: CASSEGTGLNYGYTF
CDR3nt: TGTGCCAGCAGCGAAGGTACGGGGCTTAACTATGGCTACACCTTC

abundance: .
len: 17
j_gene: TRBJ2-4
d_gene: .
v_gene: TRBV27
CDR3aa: CASRPGGAGGVRNIQYF
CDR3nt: TGTGCCAGCAGGCCGGGCGGGGCAGGGGGTGTAAGAAACATTCAGTACTTC

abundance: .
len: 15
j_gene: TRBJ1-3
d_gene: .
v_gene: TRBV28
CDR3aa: CASSLGGTGGNTIYF
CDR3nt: TGTGCCAGCAGTTTAGGGGGAACGGGAGGAAACACCATATATTTT

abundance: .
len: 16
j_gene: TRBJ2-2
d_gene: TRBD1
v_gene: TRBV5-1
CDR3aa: CASSSQGQGNTGELFF
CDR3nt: TGCGCCAGCAGCTCCCAAGGACAGGGGAACACCGGGGAGCTGTTTTTT

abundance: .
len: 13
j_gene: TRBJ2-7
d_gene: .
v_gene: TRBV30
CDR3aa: CASPVEGRSEQYF
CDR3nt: TGTGCCTCCCCCGTAGAGGGAAGAAGCGAGCAGTACTTC

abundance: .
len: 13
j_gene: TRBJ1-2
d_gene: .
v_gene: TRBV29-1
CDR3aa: CSAGDAANYGYTF
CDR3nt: TGCAGCGCGGGGGACGCCGCTAACTATGGCTACACCTTC

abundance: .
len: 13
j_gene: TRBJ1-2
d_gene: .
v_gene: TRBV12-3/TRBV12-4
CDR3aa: CASRPDGNYGYTF
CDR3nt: TGTGCCAGCAGGCCGGACGGAAACTATGGCTACACCTTC

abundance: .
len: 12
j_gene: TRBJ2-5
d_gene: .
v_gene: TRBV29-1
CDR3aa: CSVEQGTETQYF
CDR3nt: TGCAGCGTTGAACAGGGGACGGAGACCCAGTACTTC

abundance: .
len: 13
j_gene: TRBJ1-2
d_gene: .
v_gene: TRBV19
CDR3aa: CASSPLGDYGYTF
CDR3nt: TGTGCCAGTAGTCCCTTAGGGGACTATGGCTACACCTTC

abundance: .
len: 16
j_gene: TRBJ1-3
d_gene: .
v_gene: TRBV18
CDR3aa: CASSSVAGDRFNTIYF
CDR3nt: TGTGCCAGCTCATCTGTCGCAGGGGACCGGTTCAACACCATATATTTT

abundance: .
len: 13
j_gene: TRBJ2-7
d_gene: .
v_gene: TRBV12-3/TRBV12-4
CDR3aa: CASTEWGIYEQYF
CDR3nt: TGTGCCAGCACAGAATGGGGGATCTACGAGCAGTACTTC

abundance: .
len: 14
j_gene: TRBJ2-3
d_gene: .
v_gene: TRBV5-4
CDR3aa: CASSLNRGTDTQYF
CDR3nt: TGTGCCAGCAGCTTGAACAGGGGCACAGATACGCAGTATTTT

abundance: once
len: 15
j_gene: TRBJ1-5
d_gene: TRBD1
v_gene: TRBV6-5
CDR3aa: CASRVTGGRNQPQHF
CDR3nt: TGTGCCAGCAGAGTTACAGGGGGCAGAAATCAGCCCCAGCATTTT

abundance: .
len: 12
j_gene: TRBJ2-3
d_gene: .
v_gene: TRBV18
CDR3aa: CASSPAADTQYF
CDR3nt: TGTGCCAGCTCACCGGCAGCAGATACGCAGTATTTT

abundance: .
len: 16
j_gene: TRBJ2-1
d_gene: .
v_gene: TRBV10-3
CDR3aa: CAISEGIGSSYNEQFF
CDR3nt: TGTGCCATCAGTGAGGGGATCGGAAGCTCCTACAATGAGCAGTTCTTC

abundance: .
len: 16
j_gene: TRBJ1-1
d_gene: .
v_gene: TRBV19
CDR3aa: CASSMTGVWLGTEAFF
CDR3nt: TGTGCCAGTAGTATGACTGGGGTATGGTTAGGGACTGAAGCTTTCTTT

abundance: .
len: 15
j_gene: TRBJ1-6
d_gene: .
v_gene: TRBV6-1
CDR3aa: CATYHEGTYNSPLHF
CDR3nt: TGTGCAACCTATCATGAGGGGACCTATAATTCACCCCTCCACTTT

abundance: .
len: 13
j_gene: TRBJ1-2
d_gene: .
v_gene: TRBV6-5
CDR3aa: CASRSRQLHGYTF
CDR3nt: TGTGCCAGCAGATCCAGACAGTTGCATGGCTACACCTTC

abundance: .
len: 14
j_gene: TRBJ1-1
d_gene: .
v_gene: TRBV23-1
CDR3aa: CASSHGRLNTEAFF
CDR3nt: TGCGCCAGCAGTCACGGGCGTTTGAACACTGAAGCTTTCTTT

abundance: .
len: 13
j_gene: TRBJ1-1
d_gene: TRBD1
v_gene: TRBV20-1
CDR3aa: CSASTEPGGEAFF
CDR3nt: TGCAGTGCTAGTACGGAGCCAGGGGGTGAAGCTTTCTTT

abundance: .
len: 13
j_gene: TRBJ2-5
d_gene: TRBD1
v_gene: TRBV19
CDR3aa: CASNRGRGETQYF
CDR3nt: TGTGCCAGTAACAGGGGGCGCGGAGAGACCCAGTACTTC

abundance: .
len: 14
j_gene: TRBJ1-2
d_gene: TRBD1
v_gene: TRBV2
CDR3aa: CASTTTGGHYGYTF
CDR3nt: TGTGCCAGCACAACCACAGGGGGCCACTATGGCTACACCTTC

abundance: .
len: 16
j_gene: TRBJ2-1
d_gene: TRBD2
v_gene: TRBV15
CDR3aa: CATSSFSGSSYNEQFF
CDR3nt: TGTGCCACCAGCAGTTTTAGCGGGAGCTCCTACAATGAGCAGTTCTTC

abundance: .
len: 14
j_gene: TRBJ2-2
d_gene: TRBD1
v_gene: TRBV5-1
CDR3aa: CASSGGTGHGELFF
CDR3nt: TGCGCCAGCAGCGGAGGGACAGGGCACGGGGAGCTGTTTTTT

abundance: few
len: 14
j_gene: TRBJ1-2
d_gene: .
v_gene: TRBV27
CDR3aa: CASAYRGLNYGYTF
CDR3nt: TGTGCCAGCGCCTACCGGGGGCTAAACTATGGCTACACCTTC